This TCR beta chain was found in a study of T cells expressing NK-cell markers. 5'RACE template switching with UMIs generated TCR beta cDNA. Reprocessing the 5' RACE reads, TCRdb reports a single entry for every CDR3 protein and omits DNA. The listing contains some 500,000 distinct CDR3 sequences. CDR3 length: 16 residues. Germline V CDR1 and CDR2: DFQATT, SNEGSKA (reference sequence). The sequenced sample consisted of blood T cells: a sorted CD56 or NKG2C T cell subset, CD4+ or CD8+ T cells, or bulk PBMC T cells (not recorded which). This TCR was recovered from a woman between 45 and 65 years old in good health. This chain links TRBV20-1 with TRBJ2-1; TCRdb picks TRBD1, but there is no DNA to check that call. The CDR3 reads CSARARVRRTNNEQFF.